This is a list of T cell receptor beta chains from one sample in a study of blood T cell repertoires in COVID-19. Sequencing used immunoSEQ multiplex PCR; TCRdb keeps in-frame clones, though not all of them. Here the sample spans some 250,000 clones, 75% to 90% being singletons. The sample taken for sequencing was PBMCs or T cells enriched from blood (not recorded which). The receptor set was obtained from a woman in her forties with acute COVID-19. The CDR3 runs from the conserved cysteine through the conserved F or W. A D gene is named only where the DNA matches it firmly. Clone size is shown for a subset of rows, as once, few, many or a class of expanded clone.

V gene	J gene	clone size	D gene	CDR3 DNA	CDR3 protein
TRBV6-4	TRBJ2-3	-	-	TGTGCCAGCAGTGAAAGCGGGAGCACAGATACGCAGTATTTT	CASSESGSTDTQYF
TRBV11-3	TRBJ2-7	-	-	TGTGCCAGCAGCTTTACGACGGACTCGTCTTCCTACGAGCAGTACTTC	CASSFTTDSSSYEQYF
TRBV5-1	TRBJ2-1	-	TRBD2	TGCGCCAGCAGCCTAGGGACTAGCGGATACAATGAGCAGTTCTTC	CASSLGTSGYNEQFF
TRBV11-2	TRBJ2-1	-	TRBD2	TGTGCCAGCGGGGTGGGGACTACTATCGGAGAGCAGTTCTTC	CASGVGTTIGEQFF
TRBV10-3	TRBJ2-7	-	-	TGTGCCATCAGTGGAGGGTTCGACGAGCAGTACTTC	CAISGGFDEQYF
TRBV5-6	TRBJ1-2	-	TRBD1	TGTGCCAGCAGCTTGGGACAGGGGAGGAACTATGGCTACACCTTC	CASSLGQGRNYGYTF
TRBV5-6	TRBJ2-5	-	-	TGTGCCAGCAGCTTGGGTAGCGGCCCGCGTCTGGGGACCCAGTACTTC	CASSLGSGPRLGTQYF
TRBV12-3/TRBV12-4	TRBJ2-7	-	TRBD2	TGTGCCAGCAGTCCCAGAGGGACTAGCTCACAGTACTTC	CASSPRGTSSQYF
TRBV6-5	TRBJ1-6	-	TRBD1	TGTGCCAGCAGGACCGGGACAGATAATTCACCCCTCCACTTT	CASRTGTDNSPLHF
TRBV19	TRBJ2-7	-	-	TGTGCCAGTAGTATACAGGGCTCCTACGAGCAGTACTTC	CASSIQGSYEQYF
TRBV19	TRBJ2-2	-	TRBD2	TGTGCCAGTAGTACCCGAGGGGGACTAGCGGGAGCCGGGGAGCTGTTTTTT	CASSTRGGLAGAGELFF
TRBV6-1	TRBJ2-2	-	-	TGTGCCAGCAGTGAATTGCCTAGGACCGGGGAGCTGTTTTTT	CASSELPRTGELFF
TRBV7-8	TRBJ1-1	few	-	TGTGCCAGCAGCCCCCCCAATGGGGGAGGGGACACTGAAGCTTTCTTT	CASSPPNGGGDTEAFF
TRBV19	TRBJ1-3	-	-	TGTGCCAGTTCCTCGGGGGGGTCCGGAAACACCATATATTTT	CASSSGGSGNTIYF
TRBV13	TRBJ2-1	-	TRBD1	TGTGCCAGCAGCCCACAGGGGGCTGGACTAGATGAGCAGTTCTTC	CASSPQGAGLDEQFF
TRBV6-4	TRBJ2-1	-	TRBD2	TGTGCCAGCAGTGTCCGTAGCGGGAGGGTCTACAATGAGCAGTTCTTC	CASSVRSGRVYNEQFF
TRBV7-9	TRBJ2-1	once	TRBD2	TGTGCCAGCAGCCCATTAACTAGCGGGACCAATGAGCAGTTCTTC	CASSPLTSGTNEQFF
TRBV5-1	TRBJ2-1	-	TRBD2	TGCGCCAGCAGCTTGGCCCGAACTAGCGGGGGTAGCTCCTACAATGAGCAGTTCTTC	CASSLARTSGGSSYNEQFF
TRBV27	TRBJ2-7	-	TRBD1	TGTGCCAGCAACCCGGGACAGGGGCCCTACGAGCAGTACTTC	CASNPGQGPYEQYF
TRBV13	TRBJ1-1	-	-	TGTGCCAGCAGCGAAGCAGGGTCGGGGAACACTGAAGCTTTCTTT	CASSEAGSGNTEAFF
TRBV7-2	TRBJ2-1	few	-	TGTGCCAGCAGCCCCCCCAAGGGAGGCTTGAATGAGCAGTTCTTC	CASSPPKGGLNEQFF
TRBV2	TRBJ2-1	few	TRBD2	TGTGCCAGCATCGGAGGTGTGGTAGCGGGCTTGGAGCAGTTCTTC	CASIGGVVAGLEQFF
TRBV5-6	TRBJ1-3	-	-	TGTGCCAGCAGCTTGTTCGGGGGCTCTGGAAACACCATATATTTT	CASSLFGGSGNTIYF
TRBV6-5	TRBJ2-5	-	TRBD2	TGTGCCAGCACCAATGGCGGGAGTCGGGAGACCCAGTACTTC	CASTNGGSRETQYF